These T cell receptor beta chains were read from a single sample in a study of T cell repertoires in cytomegalovirus infection. The antigens these receptors bind are not known. MiXCR was run by TCRdb on the reads, yielding one entry per CDR3 protein. The repertoire consists of fewer than 1,000,000 distinct CDR3 sequences, with around 32% occurring once and the leading ten covering about an eighth. This specimen consisted of cultured CD8+ T cells from PBMCs, obtained from culture after CMV antigen stimulation. The receptor source for this set is a human donor in good health (CMV status not recorded). Some clones in this sample may be carry-over from other donors' samples. Each CDR3 is given with its conserved first and last residue. A D gene is named only where the DNA matches it firmly. Expanded clones are given a class, and other clones once, few, many or no size at all.

size,D,V,length,J,CDR3,DNA
-,TRBD1,TRBV28,14,TRBJ1-4,CASRGQGGNEKLFF,TGTGCCAGCAGGGGACAGGGGGGAAATGAAAAACTGTTTTTT
-,TRBD1,TRBV27,15,TRBJ2-1,CASSPRDRVFGEQFF,TGTGCCAGCAGTCCCCGGGACAGGGTATTTGGTGAGCAGTTCTTC
few,-,TRBV12-3/TRBV12-4,13,TRBJ2-3,CASSLVGVDTQYF,TGTGCCAGCAGCCTGGTAGGGGTGGATACGCAGTATTTT
few,TRBD2,TRBV20-1,17,TRBJ2-1,CSAMGLAEPLTYNEQFF,TGCAGTGCTATGGGACTAGCGGAGCCCCTAACATACAATGAGCAGTTCTTC
-,-,TRBV9,14,TRBJ1-1,CASSVVTSNTEAFF,TGTGCCAGCAGCGTAGTCACCTCCAACACTGAAGCTTTCTTT
-,-,TRBV12-3/TRBV12-4,18,TRBJ1-1,CASRPRIGRTSLYTEAFF,TGTGCCAGCAGACCCAGGATTGGCAGGACCTCGTTGTACACTGAAGCTTTCTTT
-,-,TRBV2,14,TRBJ1-6,CASSGSIDNSPLHF,TGTGCCAGCAGTGGTAGCATTGATAATTCACCCCTCCACTTT
-,TRBD2,TRBV20-1,16,TRBJ2-1,CSGGERGVGSYNEQFF,TGCAGTGGGGGCGAGCGGGGGGTTGGTTCCTACAATGAGCAGTTCTTC
few,-,TRBV27,15,TRBJ1-3,CASSLRGARGNTIYF,TGTGCCAGCAGTTTAAGGGGGGCTCGTGGAAACACCATATATTTT
many,TRBD1,TRBV11-2,16,TRBJ2-1,CASSSPGTGVYNEQFF,TGTGCCAGCAGCTCCCCCGGGACAGGGGTTTACAATGAGCAGTTCTTC
-,-,TRBV4-2,15,TRBJ2-5,CASSQDWGGVETQYF,TGTGCCAGCAGCCAAGATTGGGGCGGGGTTGAGACCCAGTACTTC
few,-,TRBV5-5,15,TRBJ2-7,CASSPEAASDYEQYF,TGTGCCAGCAGCCCGGAGGCGGCTTCCGACTACGAGCAGTACTTC
-,-,TRBV12-3/TRBV12-4,15,TRBJ1-1,CASSLSPTGRTEAFF,TGTGCCAGCAGTTTATCCCCCACAGGGAGGACTGAAGCTTTCTTT
many,-,TRBV12-3/TRBV12-4,12,TRBJ2-7,CASSFISYEQYF,TGTGCCAGCAGTTTCATCAGCTACGAGCAGTACTTC
-,TRBD2,TRBV28,22,TRBJ2-7,CASSFRTGTGLAGGSSFYEQYF,TGTGCCAGCAGTTTCAGGACAGGCACGGGACTAGCGGGGGGTAGCTCGTTCTACGAGCAGTACTTC
-,-,TRBV29-1,15,TRBJ1-2,CSVESPGALGYGYTF,TGCAGCGTTGAATCCCCGGGGGCGTTGGGCTATGGCTACACCTTC
-,-,TRBV7-9,18,TRBJ1-3,CASSPPPGALYSGNTIYF,TGTGCCAGCAGCCCCCCCCCGGGAGCGTTGTACTCTGGAAACACCATATATTTT
few,-,TRBV7-3,12,TRBJ2-2,CAFTENTGELFF,TGTGCCTTCACAGAGAACACCGGGGAGCTGTTTTTT
many,-,TRBV2,12,TRBJ2-7,CASSYRDYEQYF,TGTGCCAGCAGTTACAGGGACTACGAGCAGTACTTC
few,-,TRBV19,15,TRBJ1-4,CASSIKGATNEKLFF,TGTGCCAGTAGCATAAAGGGAGCAACTAATGAAAAACTGTTTTTT
few,TRBD2,TRBV29-1,13,TRBJ2-1,CSARLAGGHEQFF,TGCAGCGCCAGACTAGCGGGGGGGCATGAGCAGTTCTTC
few,-,TRBV27,11,TRBJ2-1,CATWMGDEQFF,TGTGCCACCTGGATGGGAGATGAGCAGTTCTTC
once,TRBD2,TRBV12-5,17,TRBJ2-7,CASGPESVAGISYEQYF,TGTGCTAGTGGTCCAGAGTCGGTAGCGGGGATCAGCTACGAGCAGTACTTC
few,-,TRBV7-3,16,TRBJ2-5,CASSLTGGGRQETQYF,TGTGCCAGCAGCTTAACGGGCGGGGGCAGGCAAGAGACCCAGTACTTC
-,-,TRBV7-9,13,TRBJ2-7,CASSLAVDYEQYF,TGTGCCAGCAGCTTAGCAGTCGACTACGAGCAGTACTTC
-,TRBD1,TRBV19,13,TRBJ1-2,CASSIPGQGRYTF,TGTGCCAGTAGTATACCTGGACAGGGACGCTACACCTTC